Listed below are T cell receptor beta chains from one sample, sequenced in a study of cytomegalovirus exposure and HLA in healthy donors. TCRdb's copy holds only in-frame clones and misses some; the assay was immunoSEQ multiplex PCR. The table records 100,000 to 150,000 clones, about three quarters of them present only once. The sequencing sample was made of PBMCs. These receptors came from a woman in her twenties or thirties in good health and CMV-seronegative. CDR3s include the opening cysteine and the closing phenylalanine or tryptophan. D genes are given only for firm matches. Clone size is stated in some rows and not others, as once, few, many or a class when expanded.

J | D | V | size | CDR3 | DNA
TRBJ2-7 | NA | TRBV9 | NA | CASSLPRAGLDEEQYF | TGTGCCAGCAGCCTCCCGAGGGCGGGTTTGGACGAAGAGCAGTACTTC
TRBJ1-4 | NA | TRBV5-6 | NA | CASSFAPGLPNEKLFF | TGTGCCAGCAGCTTTGCACCGGGACTGCCCAATGAAAAACTGTTTTTT
TRBJ1-2 | TRBD1 | TRBV5-8 | NA | CASSGPQGTYGYTF | TGTGCCAGCAGCGGTCCACAGGGGACCTATGGCTACACCTTC
TRBJ2-7 | TRBD2 | TRBV7-3 | NA | CASSISPLAGVEQYF | TGTGCCAGCAGCATCAGTCCACTAGCGGGAGTTGAGCAGTACTTC
TRBJ1-2 | NA | TRBV5-1 | NA | CASLPATGRLYGYTF | TGCGCCAGTTTACCTGCCACAGGACGATTATATGGCTACACCTTC
TRBJ1-4 | NA | TRBV5-1 | NA | CASSLAGREREKLFF | TGCGCCAGCAGCTTGGCCGGAAGGGAGAGAGAAAAACTGTTTTTT
TRBJ1-3 | NA | TRBV10-2 | NA | CASRSGNRGSGNTIYF | TGCGCCAGCAGGTCGGGGAACCGAGGCTCTGGAAACACCATATATTTT
TRBJ1-3 | NA | TRBV9 | NA | CASSVGGGADGNTIYF | TGTGCCAGCAGCGTAGGTGGAGGGGCTGATGGAAACACCATATATTTT
TRBJ1-1 | NA | TRBV5-1 | NA | CASSLGAGELGSF | TGCGCCAGCAGCTTGGGGGCGGGGGAATTGGGGTCTTTT
TRBJ1-5 | NA | TRBV19 | few | CASSIVGRLGNQPQHF | TGTGCCAGTAGTATAGTAGGCAGGCTGGGCAATCAGCCCCAGCATTTT
TRBJ2-2 | NA | TRBV21-1 | NA | CASSKAPASTGELLF | TGTGCCAGCAGCAAAGCGCCAGCATCCACCGGGGAGCTGCTTTTT
TRBJ2-1 | NA | TRBV7-9 | NA | CASSFGGFF | TGTGCCAGCAGCTTCGGGGGGTTCTTC
TRBJ1-4 | TRBD1 | TRBV5-4 | NA | CASSRQGAVEKLFF | TGTGCCAGCAGCCGGCAGGGGGCGGTTGAAAAACTGTTTTTT
TRBJ1-1 | NA | TRBV10-3 | few | CAIRQGNTEAFF | TGTGCCATCAGGCAGGGTAACACTGAAGCTTTCTTT
TRBJ1-4 | NA | TRBV7-9 | NA | CASSFTVTNEKLFF | TGTGCCAGCAGCTTTACTGTAACTAATGAAAAACTGTTTTTT
TRBJ2-5 | NA | TRBV4-1 | few | CASSQAPGFVQETQYF | TGCGCCAGCAGCCAGGCCCCAGGGTTCGTCCAAGAGACCCAGTACTTC
TRBJ2-5 | TRBD1 | TRBV19 | NA | CASSTDRAGETQYF | TGTGCCAGTAGTACCGACAGGGCGGGAGAGACCCAGTACTTC
TRBJ2-7 | NA | TRBV7-9 | NA | CASSNTRYEQYF | TGTGCCAGCAGCAATACTAGATACGAGCAGTACTTC
TRBJ2-5 | NA | TRBV5-4 | NA | CASSLGDNREETQYF | TGTGCCAGCAGCTTGGGGGATAACAGGGAAGAGACCCAGTACTTC
TRBJ1-4 | NA | TRBV19 | NA | CASRWRTNEKLFF | TGTGCCAGTAGGTGGAGGACTAATGAAAAACTGTTTTTT
TRBJ2-4 | NA | TRBV30 | NA | CAWRGGSLKNIQYF | TGTGCCTGGAGGGGGGGATCCCTCAAAAACATTCAGTACTTC
TRBJ1-1 | NA | TRBV25-1 | NA | CATLQGREAFF | TGTGCCACCCTACAGGGTCGTGAAGCTTTCTTT
TRBJ2-7 | NA | TRBV30 | few | CAWSVAAYEQYF | TGTGCCTGGAGTGTAGCCGCCTACGAGCAGTACTTC
TRBJ2-1 | TRBD2 | TRBV18 | NA | CASSPSAGGQGNEQFF | TGTGCCAGCTCACCTTCAGCGGGAGGGCAGGGGAATGAGCAGTTCTTC
TRBJ1-1 | TRBD1 | TRBV30 | NA | CAWDRVLGAFF | TGTGCCTGGGACAGGGTCTTGGGAGCTTTCTTT
TRBJ1-1 | TRBD1 | TRBV11-2 | NA | CASSLARQGRTEAFF | TGTGCCAGCAGCTTAGCGCGACAGGGGCGCACTGAAGCTTTCTTT
TRBJ2-1 | TRBD1 | TRBV11-3 | NA | CASSTRDRGLNYNEQFF | TGTGCCAGCAGTACCCGGGACAGGGGGCTTAACTACAATGAGCAGTTCTTC
TRBJ2-5 | TRBD1 | TRBV2 | NA | CASSAQGAMGETQYF | TGTGCCAGCAGTGCACAGGGGGCTATGGGGGAGACCCAGTACTTC
TRBJ2-1 | TRBD2 | TRBV4-1 | NA | CASSTLLAGGYNEQFF | TGCGCCAGCAGCACCTTACTAGCGGGGGGGTACAATGAGCAGTTCTTC
TRBJ1-2 | NA | TRBV5-1 | NA | CASSTRVGYGYTF | TGCGCCAGCAGCACTAGGGTTGGCTATGGCTACACCTTC
TRBJ2-1 | NA | TRBV18 | NA | CASSPQTYNEQFF | TGTGCCAGCTCACCTCAGACCTACAATGAGCAGTTCTTC
TRBJ2-1 | TRBD1 | TRBV6-4 | NA | CASRLNPGQTNEQFF | TGTGCCAGCAGACTAAATCCGGGACAGACCAATGAGCAGTTCTTC
TRBJ2-2 | TRBD1 | TRBV7-9 | NA | CASSRQGRAGELFF | TGTGCCAGCAGCCGACAGGGGCGGGCCGGGGAGCTGTTTTTT
TRBJ1-5 | NA | TRBV19 | once | CASSIDSFLNQPQHF | TGTGCCAGTAGTATAGACAGTTTTTTAAATCAGCCCCAGCATTTT
TRBJ2-3 | NA | TRBV6-1 | once | CASSVPRLGGLGGTDTQYF | TGTGCCAGCAGTGTACCACGATTAGGGGGATTGGGCGGCACAGATACGCAGTATTTT
TRBJ1-5 | TRBD1 | TRBV7-9 | once | CASSLGTGGDNQPQHF | TGTGCCAGCAGCTTAGGCACAGGGGGAGACAATCAGCCCCAGCATTTT
TRBJ2-2 | NA | TRBV7-9 | NA | CSSSSLREMVTGELFF | TGTTCCAGCAGCTCCCTGAGGGAAATGGTCACCGGGGAGCTGTTTTTT
TRBJ2-7 | NA | TRBV21-1 | once | CASSKGNWTATYEQYF | TGTGCCAGCAGCAAAGGAAACTGGACAGCTACCTACGAGCAGTACTTC
TRBJ2-5 | TRBD2 | TRBV18 | NA | CASSRVAGDQETQYF | TGTGCCAGCTCAAGGGTAGCGGGGGATCAAGAGACCCAGTACTTC
TRBJ1-1 | NA | TRBV29-1 | NA | CSVVEGTTEAFF | TGCAGCGTTGTGGAGGGTACTACTGAAGCTTTCTTT
TRBJ2-2 | NA | TRBV6-5 | NA | CASSEQGGSKLFF | TGTGCCAGCAGTGAACAGGGGGGGTCGAAGCTGTTTTTT
TRBJ2-1 | NA | TRBV7-6 | NA | CASSLGGVVGEQFF | TGTGCCAGCAGCTTAGGGGGGGTAGTAGGTGAGCAGTTCTTC
TRBJ1-1 | NA | TRBV30 | NA | CAWTRIMNTEAFF | TGTGCCTGGACCAGGATCATGAACACTGAAGCTTTCTTT
TRBJ1-3 | TRBD1 | TRBV10-2 | NA | CASAGGTGNTIYF | TGCGCCAGCGCAGGGGGGACGGGAAACACCATATATTTT
TRBJ2-6 | TRBD1 | TRBV7-9 | NA | CASSPRPGQALFGANVLTF | TGTGCCAGCAGCCCGAGACCGGGACAGGCCCTTTTCGGGGCCAACGTCCTGACTTTC
TRBJ2-5 | NA | TRBV7-7 | NA | CASSFGTPETQYF | TGTGCTAGCAGCTTCGGGACTCCTGAGACCCAGTACTTC
TRBJ2-2 | TRBD1 | TRBV7-9 | once | CASSRGQGYTGELFF | TGTGCCAGCAGCCGGGGACAGGGGTACACCGGGGAGCTGTTTTTT
TRBJ2-7 | TRBD2 | TRBV6-5 | NA | CASSYSGGATYEQYF | TGTGCCAGCAGTTATAGCGGGGGGGCCACCTACGAGCAGTACTTC
TRBJ1-1 | TRBD1 | TRBV18 | NA | CASSLGTGGVAEAFF | TGTGCCAGCTCACTTGGGACAGGGGGCGTTGCTGAAGCTTTCTTT
TRBJ2-3 | TRBD2 | TRBV7-3 | NA | CASSPGTSGFQYF | TGTGCCAGCAGCCCAGGGACTAGCGGGTTTCAGTATTTT